Sequencing of this TCR beta chain was carried out in a study of T cells after yellow fever vaccination (dated by TCRdb to the late 2010s). Regarding the research as a whole: The SMART-Seq v4 Ultra Low Input RNA kit was used to prepare libraries from fractions with low cell numbers. Bulk TCR alpha and beta repertoires were sequenced longitudinally to track T-cell clones before and after primary and booster YFV17D yellow fever vaccination. Two healthy male donors, one aged 18 to 30 and one aged 30 to 39 years, made up the cohort. Bulk PBMC replicates and cell subsets were isolated from blood drawn at multiple timepoints before and after both primary and secondary immunization.

The treatment or condition label for this specimen denotes: live attenuated yellow fever vaccine strain. Two biological replicates of bulk PBMCs were collected at each blood-draw timepoint. PBMCs were isolated from peripheral blood using a standard Ficoll-Paque protocol. TriZol was used to extract RNA from bulk PBMCs, from CD4 and CD8 fractions, and from dextramer-positive and dextramer-negative fractions. General findings and caveats noted by the study authors: Most clones expanded after primary vaccination (around 96% of CD4 and approximately 90% of CD8) were re-detected after the booster, suggesting that broad memory maintenance occurred. FACS-sorted repertoires could contain abundant contaminating clonotypes from the bulk population, so computational filtering was required. The secondary T-cell response was found to be weaker but faster than the primary response, with a peak reached on day 5 rather than on day 15. A small share of clonotypes was detected in both CD4 and CD8 compartments, with the overlap likely arising from convergent recombination. Because the study included only two donors, the extent to which the findings can be generalized is limited.

In this sample, this clonotype turned up a few times. The target of this receptor is not known. Within one base of it there is no much larger clone, and no base qualities were kept. TCR cDNA was made using 5'RACE template switching, a step that added a universal primer site and unique molecular identifiers. Priming of cDNA synthesis was performed from both the TCR alpha and TCR beta constant segments. Libraries were amplified in two PCR steps, with sample barcodes and sequencing adapters added in the second step. Libraries were sequenced on Illumina HiSeq 2500 (2x100 bp) or NovaSeq (2x150 bp). On the authors' methods: MIGEC was used to demultiplex reads and collapse the reads into UMI consensus sequences, and MiXCR was used for V(D)J alignment. Clonotypes responding to the vaccine were identified with edgeR on replicate PBMC samples, with the criteria of FDR below 0.01 and a log2 fold change above 5 up to day 15. CD4 or CD8 identity was assigned to each bulk clonotype according to whether the clonotype was present at higher abundance in the sequenced CD4 repertoire or the sequenced CD8 repertoire. The public reads were reanalyzed by TCRdb: fastp trimming at Q25, MiXCR alignment, in-frame beta chains only. One record per CDR3 amino acid sequence lists the most common genes and DNA. It is TCRdb's table, rather than the study itself, that gives the V and J calls and clone size. Present in this sample are some 560,000 distinct CDR3 sequences, roughly a fifth of which were seen just once. 13% to 15% of the sample is in the top ten clones.

The CDR3 runs 16 residues from the cysteine to the phenylalanine. CDR3 DNA is the only sequence kept; it has 48 bases, read in frame from the first base. V has 3 bases trimmed and J has 6 bases trimmed; junction bases matching no gene number 12. CDR1 and CDR2 (SGHDT, YYEEEE) derive from the germline V gene. The source of this sequence is a man aged 30 to 45 who received the YFV17D yellow fever vaccine. Here the chain combines TRBV5-6 and TRBJ2-1; TRBD2 agrees with 7 junctional bases. The input for sequencing was PBMCs, taken 15 days after the yellow fever booster vaccination. Read as DNA, the sequence is TGTGCCAGCAGCTCCTTGGCGGGAGTGTGGGGCAATGAGCAGTTCTTC. This sequence encodes CASSSLAGVWGNEQFF.